These 17 T cell receptor beta chains came from one sample sequenced in a study of CD8+ T cells in alopecia areata. cDNA prepared by RNA extraction and subsequent reverse transcription served as the template for sequencing. Sequenced by immunoSEQ multiplex PCR; TCRdb stores in-frame clones only, minus some. The sample lists roughly 250,000 clones, roughly 60% occurring once. Treatment meaning: oral pan-JAK inhibitor, 5-10 mg twice daily. The source material was CD4+ T cells sorted from blood, sampled between weeks 51 and 52, from a patient treated with tofacitinib. All receptors derive from a human donor with alopecia areata.

The chain combines TRBV6-1 with TRBJ1-5, with D unresolved. This CDR3 is 15 amino acids long. Germline V CDR1 and CDR2: MNHNS, SASEGT. Deletions cut 7 bases from V and 2 bases from J, with 15 bases between. The CDR3, as DNA: TGTGCCAGCACCTTCACGGGCCGGGGCAATCAGCCCCAGCATTTT. Protein product: CASTFTGRGNQPQHF.

This chain joins TRBV30 and TRBJ1-1; D not resolved. The CDR3 totals 15 residues. The V end was cut by 0 bases, the J end by 3 bases, with 14 bases between. The germline V gene encodes CDR1 GTSNPN and CDR2 SVGIG (reference sequence). CDR3 DNA: TGTGCCTGGAGTGTACTGACCCGACGTGACACTGAAGCTTTCTTT. Translation gives CAWSVLTRRDTEAFF. The whole variable domain, remainder taken from reference TRBV30 and TRBJ1-1, is SQTIHQWPATLVQPVGSPLSLECTVEGTSNPNLYWYRQAAGRGLQLLFYSVGIGQISSEVPQNLSASRPQDRQFILSSKKLLLSDSGFYLCAWSVLTRRDTEAFFGQGTRLTVV.

This clone has just one count. The chain is built from TRBV29-1 and TRBJ2-6, with D maybe TRBD1 (6 bases). CDR3 length: 18 amino acids. V was trimmed by 4 bases and J by 0 bases, leaving 19 bases between them. CDR1 and CDR2 (germline): SQVTM, ANQGSEA. CDR3 protein: CSVVTRLDRFSGANVLTF. CDR3 in DNA: TGCAGCGTTGTTACCCGCTTGGACAGATTCTCTGGGGCCAACGTCCTGACTTTC.

The CDR3 here is CASTLGGLTGELFF. In DNA form, the CDR3 reads TGTGCCAGCACGCTGGGGGGGCTCACCGGGGAGCTGTTTTTT. The chain links TRBV7-2 to TRBJ2-2; D is possibly TRBD2 (7 bases). Germline CDR1 is SGHTA and CDR2 is FQGNSA. The CDR3 covers 14 residues. Between the trimmed V and J ends, which lost 7 bases and 4 bases, there was a span of 13 bases.

With respect to this clone: One end of the junction is discordant with germline, which a read error may explain. The V and J genes are TRBV30 and TRBJ1-2; TRBD1 matches at 9 bases. Per the germline V gene, CDR1 is GTSNPN and CDR2 is SVGIG (reference sequence). The CDR3 extends over 12 amino acids. CDR3 sequence reads: CAWSVDRGLPNF. In DNA form, the CDR3 reads TGTGCCTGGAGTGTGGACAGGGGTCTTCCAAACTTC. The full variable domain, its missing parts supplied by reference TRBV30 and TRBJ1-2, is SQTIHQWPATLVQPVGSPLSLECTVEGTSNPNLYWYRQAAGRGLQLLFYSVGIGQISSEVPQNLSASRPQDRQFILSSKKLLLSDSGFYLCAWSVDRGLPNFGSGTRLTVV.

The V and J genes are TRBV5-1 and TRBJ1-6; D is possibly TRBD1 (5 bases). Per the germline V gene, CDR1 is SGHRS and CDR2 is YFSETQ. V lost 3 bases and J lost 10, with 20 bases in between. The CDR3 is made up of 16 amino acids. The DNA for the CDR3 is TGCGCCAGCAGCTCCCATCGACCGGACCGGGGCTCACCCCTCCACTTT. This codes for CASSSHRPDRGSPLHF.

The V gene is TRBV15, the J gene TRBJ1-2, with D uncertain. Between the trimmed V and J ends, which lost 1 base and 6 bases, there was a span of 6 bases. Germline assignment: CDR1 LNHNV and CDR2 YYDKDF (reference sequence). The length of the CDR3 is 12 residues. The DNA for the CDR3 is TGTGCCACCAGCAGAGCTTCGGATGGCTACACCTTC. Protein product: CATSRASDGYTF.

This clone was seen only a few times. The rearrangement uses TRBV6-5 and TRBJ1-2, with D hard to call. CDR1 is MNHEY, CDR2 SVGAGI, per germline. The CDR3 spans 15 residues. Trimming took 0 bases from V and 2 from J, leaving 10 bases between them. CDR3 protein: CASSYSDQANYGYTF. In DNA form, the CDR3 reads TGTGCCAGCAGTTACTCCGACCAAGCAAACTATGGCTACACCTTC.

This clone turned up a few times. The chain has TRBV5-1 and TRBJ2-3; TRBD1 matches 10 bases. In germline, CDR1 is SGHRS, CDR2 YFSETQ. The junction had 7 bases not matched to a gene; V was cut back by 0 bases and J by 6 bases. The CDR3 covers 16 residues. The DNA for the CDR3 is TGCGCCAGCAGCTTGGGACAGGGGGCGCCTCGGGATACGCAGTATTTT. It specifies CASSLGQGAPRDTQYF.

The chain carries TRBV19 and TRBJ1-1; D not resolved. Trimming cost V 6 bases and J 0 bases, with 11 bases left between them. Germline V gene lookup returns CDR1 LNHDA and CDR2 SQIVND (reference sequence). There are 14 residues in the CDR3. The CDR3: CASRRPGLNTEAFF. The CDR3 DNA follows: TGTGCCAGTAGGCGGCCAGGATTGAACACTGAAGCTTTCTTT. Combining the CDR3 with reference TRBV19 and TRBJ1-1 gives the whole variable domain DGGITQSPKYLFRKEGQNVTLSCEQNLNHDAMYWYRQDPGQGLRLIYYSQIVNDFQKGDIAEGYSVSREKKESFPLTVTSAQKNPTAFYLCASRRPGLNTEAFFGQGTRLTVV.

Concerning this clone: It is likely a read error: a sequence one base away is far more abundant. The chain uses TRBV7-2 and TRBJ2-7; no firm D call. The germline V and J ends were trimmed by 2 bases and 6 bases, with 14 bases remaining between them. Germline assignment: CDR1 SGHTA and CDR2 FQGNSA. The CDR3 is 14 residues long. CDR3 coding DNA: TGTACCAGCAGCTTATCCCCCTGGGATCGCGAGCAGTACTTC. As protein: CTSSLSPWDREQYF.

The rearrangement links TRBV7-6 to TRBJ2-7; the D is unclear. V lost 5 bases and J lost 1, with 15 bases in between. This CDR3 region has 15 residues. CDR1 and CDR2 (germline): SGHVS, FNYEAQ. The CDR3 reads CASSPLARFSYEQYF. For the CDR3, the DNA is TGTGCCAGCAGCCCCCTCGCGAGGTTTTCCTACGAGCAGTACTTC.

The chain couples TRBV2 to TRBJ2-2, with 9 bases fitting TRBD2. The CDR3 loop spans 14 amino acids. J was trimmed by 7 bases and V by 10 bases; bases with no gene match: 10. CDR1 is SNHLY and CDR2 is FYNNEI in the germline V gene. The CDR3 DNA is TGTGCCACCGGGACTAGCTATAGTAACGGGGAGCTGTTTTTT. It codes for CATGTSYSNGELFF.

The chain has TRBV5-1 and TRBJ2-6; D is ambiguous. Between the trimmed V and J ends, which lost 4 bases and 4 bases, there was a span of 6 bases. Per the germline V gene, CDR1 is SGHRS and CDR2 is YFSETQ. The CDR3 is 13 amino acids. CDR3 loop: CASSRSGANVLTF. The DNA of the CDR3 is TGCGCCAGCAGCCGTTCAGGGGCCAACGTCCTGACTTTC.

The chain is built from TRBV30 and TRBJ2-7; D is unclear. CDR1 and CDR2 from the germline V gene are GTSNPN and SVGIG (reference sequence). CDR3 length: 12 amino acids. V was shortened by 2 bases and J by 2 bases, with 7 bases between the two germline ends. The CDR3 loop reads CAWSRWAYEQYF. CDR3 sequence (DNA): TGTGCCTGGAGTCGGTGGGCCTACGAGCAGTACTTC.

The rearrangement uses TRBV29-1 and TRBJ2-5, with D unresolved. The last part of the DNA fits TRBJ2-7 better; the J call may be wrong. This CDR3 is built from 11 residues. Per germline, CDR1 SQVTM and CDR2 ANQGSEA. The CDR3 DNA sequence: TGCAGCGTCACCGCCGCCCTCGAGCAGTACTTC. It is translated as CSVTAALEQYF.

J is TRBJ2-7 and V is TRBV29-1; perhaps TRBD2 as D (5 bases). Trimming left V 7 bases short and J 0 bases short, with 10 bases between. This CDR3 has 12 amino acids. Germline-derived CDR1 and CDR2 are SQVTM and ANQGSEA. In DNA, the CDR3 is TGCAGCGCTGGCCGGGACTCCTACGAGCAGTACTTC. Protein: CSAGRDSYEQYF.